These 12 T cell receptor beta chains share one sample of origin, sequenced in a study of T cell repertoires in cytomegalovirus infection. TCRdb processed the reads anew with MiXCR; each CDR3 protein has one entry. Of tens of thousands of distinct CDR3 sequences detected, about 18% appear once; the ten largest clones hold roughly two thirds. These receptors have no identified antigens. The specimen comprised CD8+ T cells from cultured PBMCs, sampled from culture after CMV antigen stimulation. Receptor source: a human donor in good health (CMV status not recorded). Some clones in this sample may be carry-over from other donors' samples.

There are a few counts of this clonotype. This chain connects TRBV11-2 to TRBJ2-3; no reliable D call. Germline loops: CDR1 SGHAT, CDR2 FQNNGV. Trimming pared 1 base from V and 5 bases from J, leaving 7 bases between. The CDR3 totals 13 residues. The CDR3 DNA is TGTGCCAGCAGCTTAGCCTCCTTAGATACGCAGTATTTT. Translation gives CASSLASLDTQYF. Using reference TRBV11-2 and TRBJ2-3 for the parts outside the CDR3, the full variable domain is EAGVAQSPRYKIIEKRQSVAFWCNPISGHATLYWYQQILGQGPKLLIQFQNNGVVDDSQLPKDRFSAERLKGVDSTLKIQPAKLEDSAVYLCASSLASLDTQYFGPGTRLTVL.

This clonotype has a count of ten or more. The V call is TRBV5-6, the J call TRBJ2-7; no reliable D call. CDR3 length: 14 residues. Germline values: CDR1 SGHDT, CDR2 YYEEEE. V was trimmed by 1 base and J by 0 bases, leaving 8 bases between them. The CDR3 protein is CASSLTWGSYEQYF. The CDR3 nucleotides are TGTGCCAGCAGCTTGACATGGGGCTCCTACGAGCAGTACTTC. The entire variable domain, with the rest obtained from reference TRBV5-6 and TRBJ2-7, is as follows: DAGVTQSPTHLIKTRGQQVTLRCSPKSGHDTVSWYQQALGQGPQFIFQYYEEEERQRGNFPDRFSGHQFPNYSSELNVNALLLGDSALYLCASSLTWGSYEQYFGPGTRLTVT.

The V and J genes are TRBV7-2 and TRBJ1-1, with D possibly TRBD1 on 5 matching bases. V lost 6 bases, J lost 0 bases, and 8 bases lay in between. Germline V gives CDR1 SGHTA, CDR2 FQGNSA. This CDR3 region has 13 residues. CDR3 sequence reads: CASRGAVNTEAFF. The CDR3 DNA sequence: TGTGCCAGCAGAGGGGCGGTGAACACTGAAGCTTTCTTT. Supplemented by reference TRBV7-2 and TRBJ1-1, the full variable domain reads GAGVSQSPSNKVTEKGKDVELRCDPISGHTALYWYRQSLGQGLEFLIYFQGNSAPDKSGLPSDRFSAERTGGSVSTLTIQRTQQEDSAVYLCASRGAVNTEAFFGQGTRLTVV.

V gene TRBV12-3 or TRBV12-4 combines with J gene TRBJ1-2; D is unclear. This CDR3 is 12 amino acids long. V was pared by 3 bases and J by 8 bases, with 10 bases between. The CDR3 region is CASSFFRAGYTF. CDR3 DNA: TGTGCCAGCAGTTTTTTCCGGGCGGGCTACACCTTC.

The J gene is TRBJ1-6, the V gene TRBV7-3; TRBD1 aligns across 10 bases. The V segment lost 5 bases and the J segment 7 bases; nucleotides outside the gene matches: 11. CDR1 and CDR2 (germline): SGHTA, FQGTGA. The CDR3 spans 17 residues. The chain's CDR3 is CASSLPPGTGENSPLHF. CDR3 DNA sequence: TGTGCCAGCAGCCTCCCCCCCGGGACAGGGGAAAATTCACCCCTCCACTTT.

This chain connects TRBV19 to TRBJ2-1, with 13 bases aligning to TRBD2. CDR3 length: 15 residues. The trim removed 5 bases at V and 6 bases at J, leaving 4 bases unmatched. Per the germline V gene, CDR1 is LNHDA and CDR2 is SQIVND (reference sequence). The DNA for the CDR3 is TGTGCCAGTAGTTTCGGGACTAGCGGGATCAATGAGCAGTTCTTC. Its translation is CASSFGTSGINEQFF.

This clonotype is labeled as medium-sized. The rearrangement uses TRBV28 and TRBJ2-5; D may be TRBD2 (6 bases). Trimming cost V 5 bases and J 5 bases, with 15 bases left between them. Germline loops: CDR1 MDHEN, CDR2 SYDVKM. The length of the CDR3 is 14 residues. The CDR3 DNA sequence: TGTGCCAGCAGTGGGATGGGACTGGAGGAGACCCAGTACTTC. Its protein product is CASSGMGLEETQYF.

This clonotype came up many times. The CDR3 DNA reads TGTGCCAGCCAGTGGCGCGGCAATCAGCCCCAGCATTTT. This sequence encodes CASQWRGNQPQHF. This sequence joins TRBV28 and TRBJ1-5; D gene uncertain. Germline CDR1 and CDR2: MDHEN and SYDVKM. The CDR3 is 13 amino acids. The V end was cut by 8 bases, the J end by 2 bases, with 10 bases between.

The J gene is TRBJ2-3, the V gene TRBV7-6; D remains unclear. Trimming took 2 bases from V and 3 from J, leaving 12 bases between them. Germline V gene sequence: CDR1 SGHVS, CDR2 FNYEAQ. CDR3 length equals 15 residues. CDR3 DNA sequence: TGTGCCAGCAGCTTACGGTTGGACCGAACAGATACGCAGTATTTT. Translating it yields CASSLRLDRTDTQYF.

This clonotype has a handful of counts. The rearrangement links TRBV7-9 to TRBJ1-2; D is possibly TRBD1 (5 bases). Trimming removed 4 bases from V and 3 bases from J, with 15 bases in between. The CDR3 loop spans 15 amino acids. CDR1 SEHNR and CDR2 FQNEAQ come from the germline V gene (reference sequence). CDR3 region: CASSSDRDQYYGYTF. The CDR3 region has the DNA TGTGCCAGCAGCTCAGACCGGGACCAGTACTATGGCTACACCTTC.

This clonotype appeared a single time. V and J are TRBV18 and TRBJ1-4; 7 bases are a match to TRBD1. From germline, CDR1 is KGHSH and CDR2 LQKENI. Trimming took 3 bases from V and 5 from J; bases not matched to a gene: 12. The CDR3 loop spans 17 amino acids. The DNA of the CDR3 is TGTGCCAGCTCACCTGAGGACAGGCGGGGGCTAAATGAAAAACTGTTTTTT. Translated, it gives CASSPEDRRGLNEKLFF.

The sample holds a few counts of this clonotype. V usage is TRBV4-2 and J usage is TRBJ2-3; 12 nucleotides match TRBD2. J gave up 0 bases and V 2 bases, and 3 bases lay outside the gene matches. This CDR3 has 17 residues. CDR1 is LGHNA, CDR2 YNFKEQ, per germline. The chain's CDR3 is CASSQRLAGESTDTQYF. CDR3 sequence (DNA): TGTGCCAGCAGCCAACGACTAGCGGGAGAAAGCACAGATACGCAGTATTTT.